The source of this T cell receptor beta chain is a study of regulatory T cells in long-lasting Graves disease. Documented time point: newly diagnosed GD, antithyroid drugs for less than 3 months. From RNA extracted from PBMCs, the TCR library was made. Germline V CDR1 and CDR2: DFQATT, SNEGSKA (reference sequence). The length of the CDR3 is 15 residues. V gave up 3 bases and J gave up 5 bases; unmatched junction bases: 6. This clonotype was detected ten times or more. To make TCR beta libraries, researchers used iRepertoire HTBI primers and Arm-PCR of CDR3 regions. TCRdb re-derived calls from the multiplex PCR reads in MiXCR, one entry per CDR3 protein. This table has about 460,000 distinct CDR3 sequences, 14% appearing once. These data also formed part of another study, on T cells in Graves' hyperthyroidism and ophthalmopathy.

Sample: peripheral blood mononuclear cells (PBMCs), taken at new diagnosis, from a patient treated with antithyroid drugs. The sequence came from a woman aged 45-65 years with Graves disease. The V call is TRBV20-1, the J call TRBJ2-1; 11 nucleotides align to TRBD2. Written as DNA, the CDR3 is TGCAGTGCTAGGGGACTAGCGGCTACGAACAATGAGCAGTTCTTC. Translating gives CSARGLAATNNEQFF.